This T cell receptor beta chain came from a study of CD8 T cells in ankylosing spondylitis. Overall study results and limits: Disease-linked clones reportedly concentrated significantly in matched ankylosing spondylitis synovial fluid.

This clonotype was seen repeatedly, ten times or more. Its antigen is as yet unknown. A single record per CDR3 protein comes from TCRdb applying MiXCR to the 5' RACE reads. The table includes 200,000 to 300,000 distinct CDR3 sequences, around 8% detected once. CDR1 is SGHTA and CDR2 is FQGTGA in the germline V gene. Between the trimmed V and J ends, which lost 5 bases and 0 bases, there was a span of 8 bases. This CDR3 has 15 amino acids. The source of this sequence is a female donor with ankylosing spondylitis or in good health (not recorded which). J is TRBJ2-6 and V is TRBV7-3; possible D gene TRBD1, 5 bases. The sequencing sample was made of blood, either unsorted or a sorted T cell fraction (not recorded which). This CDR3 reads CASSLDSSGANVLTF. The CDR3 bases are TGTGCCAGCAGCCTAGACAGCTCTGGGGCCAACGTCCTGACTTTC.